The rows below give T cell receptor beta chains drawn from one sample of a study of cytomegalovirus exposure and HLA in healthy donors. Clones were read by immunoSEQ multiplex PCR, and TCRdb kept only the in-frame ones, dropping some. The sample gives approximately 58,000 clones, 90% to 95% of which show up once; around 2.3% is in the top ten. The sample taken for sequencing was PBMCs. Receptors were obtained from a man aged 18 to 29 in good health and CMV-seronegative. CDR3s include the opening cysteine and the closing phenylalanine or tryptophan. The D gene is left open where the match is weak. Only part of the rows carry a size: once, few, many, or a class if the clone is expanded.

>TRBD1|TRBJ1-1|TRBV5-1|-
TGCGCCAGCAGCTTCGGGGACAGGGAGAATGAAGCTTTCTTT
CASSFGDRENEAFF
>-|TRBJ2-2|TRBV5-4|-
TGTGCCAGCAGGGGCAGTGAACAGAACACCGGGGAGCTGTTTTTT
CASRGSEQNTGELFF
>TRBD2|TRBJ2-1|TRBV5-6|-
TGTGCCAGCAGTTCCGGGACTAGCGGGAGCGATGAGCAGTTCTTC
CASSSGTSGSDEQFF
>-|TRBJ2-2|TRBV2|-
TGTGCCAGCAGTGAGAGGTCCAGGGCTGGCACCGGGGAGCTGTTTTTT
CASSERSRAGTGELFF
>TRBD1|TRBJ2-3|TRBV11-2|few
TGTGCCAGCAGAACCGGGACAGGGGAATCAGATACGCAGTATTTT
CASRTGTGESDTQYF
>-|TRBJ2-7|TRBV10-1|-
TGCGCCAGCAGTGTAGGCCAGCTCAGGGACGAGCAGTACTTC
CASSVGQLRDEQYF
>TRBD1|TRBJ1-2|TRBV5-1|-
TGCGCCAGCAGCTTAAAGGGTGTGTCCGGACAGGGGGGTACCGATGGCTACACCTTC
CASSLKGVSGQGGTDGYTF
>TRBD2|TRBJ2-1|TRBV4-3|-
TGCGCCAGCAGTCCCAGCGGGAGCTCCTACAATGAGCAGTTCTTC
CASSPSGSSYNEQFF
>TRBD1|TRBJ1-2|TRBV6-5|-
TGTGCCAGCAGGAGGCCAGGGGGGTATGGCTACACCTTC
CASRRPGGYGYTF
>-|TRBJ2-7|TRBV7-6|-
TGTGCCAGCAGCAATCGGCAAGACAGCCCGATCTCCTACGAGCAGTACTTC
CASSNRQDSPISYEQYF
>-|TRBJ1-5|TRBV19|-
TGTGCCAGTGAGGTTCCTTATAGCAATCAGCCCCAGCATTTT
CASEVPYSNQPQHF
>TRBD1|TRBJ1-5|TRBV28|-
TGTGCCAGCAGCCTATCCGGGACAGGGGCAAGTCAGCCCCAGCATTTT
CASSLSGTGASQPQHF
>-|TRBJ2-7|TRBV30|-
TGTGCCTGGAGTGTACGAGGGGAGCAGTACTTC
CAWSVRGEQYF
>-|TRBJ1-2|TRBV4-3|-
TGCGCCAGCAGCCAAGGGAGGGAGTCGGACTATGGCTACACCTTC
CASSQGRESDYGYTF
>-|TRBJ2-1|TRBV5-1|-
TGCGCCAGCGCAGGAGGACTTCCCCCGGACAATGAGCAGTTCTTC
CASAGGLPPDNEQFF
>TRBD2|TRBJ2-5|TRBV6-5|once
TGTGCCAGCAGTTACTCGGGACTAGCGGGAGGAGAGACCCAGTACTTC
CASSYSGLAGGETQYF
>-|TRBJ2-7|TRBV5-1|once
TGCGCCAGCGGCCCCAGGGGTGACTACGAGCAGTACTTC
CASGPRGDYEQYF
>-|TRBJ2-3|TRBV7-2|-
TGTGCCAGCAACGAAAAGTGGGGCAGAGATACGCAGTATTTT
CASNEKWGRDTQYF
>-|TRBJ2-2|TRBV11-3|-
TGTGCCAGCAGGCCCACACTACCCACCGGGGAGCTGTTTTTT
CASRPTLPTGELFF
>-|TRBJ2-1|TRBV2|-
TGTGCCAGCAGTTGGGCCGGCTACAATGAGCAGTTCTTC
CASSWAGYNEQFF
>-|TRBJ2-3|TRBV9|once
TGTGCCAGCAGCGTAGGCGGCGGGAAGGCGGCAGATACGCAGTATTTT
CASSVGGGKAADTQYF
>TRBD1|TRBJ2-7|TRBV4-1|-
TGCGCCAGCAGCCAAGTAGACAGGGGGCAACGGTACGAGCAGTACTTC
CASSQVDRGQRYEQYF
>TRBD2|TRBJ2-5|TRBV5-1|-
TGCGCCAGCAGGTTGAGGCTAGCGGGCCTCGGGGAGACCCAGTACTTC
CASRLRLAGLGETQYF
>-|TRBJ1-1|TRBV6-6|once
TGTGCCAGCAGTCCTAATGACGCCCCGGGAACTGAAGCTTTCTTT
CASSPNDAPGTEAFF
>-|TRBJ2-1|TRBV20-1|-
TGCAGTGCTAGTTACTACAATGAGCAGTTCTTC
CSASYYNEQFF
>-|TRBJ2-7|TRBV7-4|-
TGTGCCAGCAGCTTAGCGCTCTCTAGCGACATTTACGAGCAGTACTTC
CASSLALSSDIYEQYF
>TRBD1|TRBJ2-3|TRBV7-9|-
TGTGCCAGCAGCTCAGGGACAGGGGCCACAGATACGCAGTATTTT
CASSSGTGATDTQYF
>-|TRBJ1-2|TRBV19|-
TGTGCCAGTAGTATCTGGCAGGGCACAATTCTTAACTATGGCTACACCTTC
CASSIWQGTILNYGYTF
>TRBD2|TRBJ2-2|TRBV14|-
TGTGCCAGCAGCGTCAGCGGGAGTTGGGGGACCGGGGAGCTGTTTTTT
CASSVSGSWGTGELFF
>-|TRBJ1-2|TRBV10-1|-
TGCGCCAGCAGTGATTACCCATCGACAGTCAACTATGGCTACACCTTC
CASSDYPSTVNYGYTF
>TRBD1|TRBJ2-2|TRBV28|-
TGTGCCAGCAGTGGACAGGGGGCCGGATTAGCCGGGGAGCTGTTTTTT
CASSGQGAGLAGELFF